Listed here are 15 T cell receptor beta chains from one sample, sequenced in a study of early T cells in non-severe SARS-CoV-2 infection. MiXCR, applied by TCRdb to the 5' RACE reads, yields one record per CDR3 protein. The sample includes 25,000 to 35,000 distinct CDR3 sequences, less than 6.5% of them seen just once. The sequenced material came from whole blood. The receptor set was obtained from an adult who was a healthcare worker with PCR-confirmed SARS-CoV-2 infection or an uninfected control (not recorded which).

This clonotype was detected ten times or more. The CDR3 loop reads CASSQDRIETQYF. CDR3 DNA: TGTGCCAGCAGCCAAGATAGAATAGAGACCCAGTACTTC. The chain has TRBV4-2 and TRBJ2-5; D gene ambiguous. Germline CDR1 and CDR2: LGHNA and YNFKEQ. The CDR3 consists of 13 residues. Trimming cost V 0 bases and J 4 bases, with 6 bases left between them.

The J gene is TRBJ2-7, the V gene TRBV6-6; 7 bases agree with TRBD2. There are 15 residues in the CDR3. Germline trimming cut 7 bases from V and 2 bases from J; bases unmatched to any gene: 11. Germline values: CDR1 MNHNY, CDR2 SVGAGI (reference sequence). In DNA, the CDR3 is TGTGCCAGCAAGGCCCGAGGCGGGAGCGCCTACGAGCAGTACTTC. Translated, it gives CASKARGGSAYEQYF.

This clonotype was seen ten or more times. The chain recombines TRBV12-3 or TRBV12-4 with TRBJ1-5; D uncertain. V was clipped by 5 bases and J by 0 bases, with 20 bases between them. The CDR3 loop spans 18 amino acids. CDR3 sequence (DNA): TGTGCCAGCAGTACCGACAACCAAGGGCCCTATAGCAATCAGCCCCAGCATTTT. Its protein product is CASSTDNQGPYSNQPQHF.

This clonotype was counted between two and nine times. The rearrangement joins TRBV6-5 to TRBJ2-3, with 10 bases that match TRBD2. CDR1 is MNHEY, CDR2 SVGAGI, per germline. The J segment lost 5 bases and the V segment lost 6 bases, leaving 11 bases of the junction unmatched. This CDR3 is 16 amino acids long. The CDR3 DNA sequence: TGTGCCAGCAGCTCGGTAGCGGGGGGTCTCCAAGATACGCAGTATTTT. This translates into CASSSVAGGLQDTQYF.

This clonotype was seen repeatedly, ten times or more. The CDR3, as DNA: TGTGCCAGCAGCCCCGGGACAGTGAAGTACCAAGAGACCCAGTACTTC. It encodes CASSPGTVKYQETQYF. This chain connects TRBV12-3 or TRBV12-4 to TRBJ2-5; 7 bases agree with TRBD1. There are 16 residues in the CDR3. V was clipped by 6 bases and J by 0 bases; unmatched bases: 10.

This clonotype occurred a few times. The chain couples TRBV20-1 to TRBJ2-3; 12 positions match TRBD2. CDR1 DFQATT and CDR2 SNEGSKA come from the germline V gene (reference sequence). The CDR3 is made up of 18 amino acids. J was trimmed by 0 bases and V by 5 bases; bases with no gene match: 12. CDR3 region: CSACGGLAGGPSTDTQYF. CDR3 DNA: TGCAGTGCTTGCGGAGGGCTAGCGGGGGGGCCGAGCACAGATACGCAGTATTTT.

There are many counts of this clonotype. V usage is TRBV6-4 and J usage is TRBJ2-1; weak D call: TRBD1 (6 bases). Germline values: CDR1 MRHNA, CDR2 SNTAGT. V lost 2 bases, J lost 5 bases, and 7 bases lay in between. The CDR3 contains 13 residues. DNA for the CDR3: TGTGCCAGCAGTGACCGGGACAACAATGAGCAGTTCTTC. Residues: CASSDRDNNEQFF.

This clonotype appeared many times. The CDR3 DNA is TGCAGTGCTTGGTTGAAAGAGACCCAGTACTTC. Protein sequence: CSAWLKETQYF. V and J are TRBV20-1 and TRBJ2-5; D is ambiguous. V shed 5 bases and J shed 3 bases, with 7 bases lying between them. CDR1 is DFQATT, CDR2 SNEGSKA, per germline (reference sequence). The CDR3 covers 11 residues.

This clonotype has a count of ten or more. V gene TRBV6-5 combines with J gene TRBJ1-2; possible D gene TRBD1, 6 bases. The CDR3 has 13 amino acids. Trimming removed 6 bases at V and 6 bases at J, with 14 bases between. Germline V gene data show CDR1 as MNHEY and CDR2 as SVGAGI. The DNA for the CDR3 is TGTGCCAGCAGCCAGGGGAAATACAATGGCTACACCTTC. This sequence encodes CASSQGKYNGYTF.

The sample holds many counts of this clonotype. The rearrangement joins TRBV7-6 to TRBJ2-1; 14 nucleotides match TRBD2. Germline loops: CDR1 SGHVS, CDR2 FNYEAQ. CDR3 length equals 14 residues. V lost 5 bases to trimming and J lost 7 bases; unmatched junction nucleotides: 1. CDR3 loop: CASSRLAGGNEQFF. The CDR3 DNA is TGTGCCAGCAGCCGACTAGCGGGAGGGAATGAGCAGTTCTTC.

The sample holds many counts of this clonotype. The rearrangement links TRBV10-3 to TRBJ1-1; TRBD1 is a possible D gene (6 bases). Germline-derived CDR1 and CDR2 are ENHRY and SYGVKD. This CDR3 contains 14 residues. Trimming removed 3 bases at V and 5 bases at J, with 13 bases between. The CDR3 sequence: CAISDRQALTEAFF. In DNA form, the CDR3 reads TGTGCCATCAGTGACAGACAGGCTCTAACTGAAGCTTTCTTT.

The rearrangement uses TRBV29-1 and TRBJ1-2; the D gene is possibly TRBD1 (6 bases). The V end lost 6 bases, the J end lost 3 bases, and 14 bases lay between the germline ends. Germline CDR1 and CDR2: SQVTM and ANQGSEA. The length of the CDR3 is 13 residues. In DNA form, the CDR3 reads TGCAGCGTCCAGGGGACAACGGACTATGGCTACACCTTC. Residues: CSVQGTTDYGYTF.

This clonotype occurred many times. V usage is TRBV4-2 and J usage is TRBJ2-3; a possible D gene is TRBD1 (8 bases). There are 17 residues in the CDR3. Germline V lookup: CDR1 LGHNA, CDR2 YNFKEQ. V was pared by 1 base and J by 0 bases, with 14 bases between. The CDR3 loop reads CASSQAKQGGSTDTQYF. The CDR3 DNA reads TGTGCCAGCAGCCAAGCAAAACAGGGGGGGAGCACAGATACGCAGTATTTT.

The table lists this clonotype with many counts. This rearrangement joins TRBV7-3 to TRBJ1-6; D is unclear. Per germline, CDR1 SGHTA and CDR2 FQGTGA. The CDR3 length is 11 residues. V dropped 4 bases and J dropped 7 bases, with 2 bases sitting between them. Written as DNA, the CDR3 is TGTGCCAGCAGCTCCAATTCACCCCTCCACTTT. As protein: CASSSNSPLHF. The full variable domain, its missing parts supplied by reference TRBV7-3 and TRBJ1-6, is GAGVSQTPSNKVTEKGKYVELRCDPISGHTALYWYRQSLGQGPEFLIYFQGTGAADDSGLPNDRFFAVRPEGSVSTLKIQRTERGDSAVYLCASSSNSPLHFGNGTRLTVT.

The J gene is TRBJ2-7, the V gene TRBV20-1; tentative D call: TRBD1 (5 bases). Germline V gene lookup returns CDR1 DFQATT and CDR2 SNEGSKA (reference sequence). This CDR3 is built from 13 residues. V gave up 0 bases and J gave up 3 bases, with 9 bases separating them. The CDR3 DNA reads as TGCAGTGCTAGAGAGGGGCAGTACTACGAGCAGTACTTC. Residues: CSAREGQYYEQYF.